A selection of T cell receptor beta chains follows, all from one sample in a study of identical twins. TCRdb used MiXCR to reprocess the 5' RACE reads, holding one entry per CDR3 protein. The repertoire holds under 300,000 distinct CDR3 sequences, more than 9.5% seen once, with about 4.1% in the top ten. These data also formed part of another study, on yellow fever vaccine responses in identical twins.

The specimen sequenced was memory (CD45RO+) T cells sorted from blood. These receptors all come from a woman under 30 in good health. CDR3s include the opening cysteine and the closing phenylalanine or tryptophan. D genes are given only for firm matches. Only part of the rows carry a size: once, few, many, or a class if the clone is expanded.

V gene	D gene	clone size	J gene	CDR3 protein	CDR3 DNA
TRBV27	NA	NA	TRBJ2-1	CASSFTLGTYNEQFF	TGTGCCAGCAGTTTTACCCTCGGGACTTACAATGAGCAGTTCTTC
TRBV28	NA	few	TRBJ2-3	CASKGVGAGQSTQYF	TGTGCCAGCAAAGGGGTCGGAGCCGGACAGTCAACGCAGTATTTT
TRBV28	TRBD2	many	TRBJ2-7	CASSTHGTSREQYF	TGTGCCAGCAGTACCCACGGGACTAGCAGGGAGCAGTACTTC
TRBV6-5	TRBD1	few	TRBJ1-4	CASSYSGQGDEKLFF	TGTGCCAGCAGTTACTCCGGACAGGGTGATGAAAAACTGTTTTTT
TRBV18	TRBD2	many	TRBJ2-2	CASSPLTLADTGELFF	TGTGCCAGCTCACCACTTACACTAGCGGACACCGGGGAGCTGTTTTTT
TRBV6-4	TRBD2	NA	TRBJ2-1	CASSETSGVGEQFF	TGTGCCAGCAGTGAAACTAGCGGCGTAGGGGAGCAGTTCTTC
TRBV7-2	NA	NA	TRBJ1-1	CASTKAGGSTEAFF	TGTGCCAGCACCAAAGCGGGGGGTAGCACTGAAGCTTTCTTT
TRBV7-9	NA	NA	TRBJ1-4	CASSYRRNEKLFF	TGTGCCAGCAGCTACCGGAGAAATGAAAAACTGTTTTTT
TRBV19	TRBD1	few	TRBJ2-1	CASSDRAAAEQFF	TGTGCCAGTAGTGACAGGGCTGCCGCTGAGCAGTTCTTC
TRBV7-8	NA	many	TRBJ1-1	CASSPRVGNTEAFF	TGTGCCAGCAGCCCTCGAGTGGGAAACACTGAAGCTTTCTTT
TRBV28	TRBD2	NA	TRBJ2-3	CASSPQGGAGASTDTQYF	TGTGCCAGCAGCCCTCAAGGAGGAGCGGGGGCTAGCACAGATACGCAGTATTTT
TRBV12-3/TRBV12-4	NA	NA	TRBJ2-5	CASNIGTPRETQYF	TGTGCCAGCAACATCGGGACACCAAGGGAGACCCAGTACTTC
TRBV7-2	NA	few	TRBJ1-1	CASSYFMNTEAFF	TGTGCCAGCAGCTATTTTATGAACACTGAAGCTTTCTTT
TRBV7-6	TRBD2	few	TRBJ2-2	CASSPSPAGDGSGELFF	TGTGCCAGCAGCCCTTCTCCGGCGGGGGACGGTTCCGGGGAGCTGTTTTTT
TRBV29-1	NA	NA	TRBJ2-4	CSVEDRRGPDIQYF	TGCAGCGTTGAAGATCGGAGGGGGCCGGACATTCAGTACTTC
TRBV7-8	TRBD1	NA	TRBJ1-1	CASSLRGQGEGNTEAFF	TGTGCCAGCAGCTTACGAGGACAGGGAGAGGGGAACACTGAAGCTTTCTTT
TRBV4-1	NA	NA	TRBJ2-7	CASSQYSHLFYEQYF	TGCGCCAGCAGCCAATACTCACACCTCTTTTACGAGCAGTACTTC
TRBV29-1	NA	many	TRBJ2-2	CSDSTGYCITGELFF	TGCAGCGATAGTACAGGGTATTGTATCACCGGGGAGCTGTTTTTT
TRBV6-1	NA	few	TRBJ2-7	CASREPDRPPYEQYF	TGTGCCAGCAGGGAACCTGACAGACCTCCCTACGAGCAGTACTTC
TRBV4-3	TRBD2	few	TRBJ2-1	CASSLPRGGSLDEQFF	TGCGCCAGCAGCCTACCCCGCGGCGGGAGTTTGGATGAGCAGTTCTTC
TRBV4-3	NA	NA	TRBJ2-7	CASSQLRDGAYEQYF	TGCGCCAGCAGCCAACTAAGGGACGGAGCCTACGAGCAGTACTTC
TRBV11-1	TRBD2	NA	TRBJ2-1	CASSLDKREREGTFEQFF	TGTGCCAGCAGCTTAGATAAAAGGGAGCGGGAGGGGACCTTTGAGCAGTTCTTC
TRBV6-5	NA	many	TRBJ2-7	CASSYVQGGSSYEQYF	TGTGCCAGCAGTTACGTGCAGGGCGGAAGCTCCTACGAGCAGTACTTC
TRBV6-5	NA	NA	TRBJ2-7	CASSLSDRTYEQYF	TGTGCCAGCAGTTTGAGTGACCGGACCTACGAGCAGTACTTC
TRBV15	NA	few	TRBJ2-5	CATSRDRPSGETQYF	TGTGCCACCAGCAGAGATCGACCCAGCGGGGAGACCCAGTACTTC
TRBV7-9	NA	few	TRBJ2-7	CASSSRTPDRYEQYF	TGTGCCAGCAGCTCCCGTACCCCGGACAGATACGAGCAGTACTTC
TRBV6-1	NA	few	TRBJ1-2	CASSPQGSYGYTF	TGTGCCAGCAGCCCACAGGGCAGCTATGGCTACACCTTC
TRBV6-6	NA	few	TRBJ2-4	CASSLENIQYF	TGTGCCAGCAGTTTGGAAAACATTCAGTACTTC
TRBV4-2	TRBD1	few	TRBJ2-7	CASSQDRGPYEQYF	TGTGCCAGCAGCCAAGACAGGGGGCCCTACGAGCAGTACTTC
TRBV7-9	NA	many	TRBJ2-7	CASSLGVLYEQYF	TGTGCCAGCAGCTTAGGGGTTCTCTACGAGCAGTACTTC
TRBV29-1	TRBD2	NA	TRBJ2-1	CSVGGHIAGTSGSSRLVF	TGCAGCGTTGGAGGGCACATAGCCGGGACTAGCGGGAGTTCGCGCCTGGTCTTC
TRBV20-1	NA	NA	TRBJ2-3	CSSRDSQLTTFHTQYF	TGCAGTAGCAGGGACTCCCAGCTCACGACATTCCATACGCAGTATTTT
TRBV6-1	NA	few	TRBJ1-1	CASSEGTRDTTEAFF	TGTGCCAGCAGTGAAGGAACTAGGGACACCACTGAAGCTTTCTTT
TRBV5-1	TRBD2	few	TRBJ2-1	CASSGQRGSYNEQFF	TGCGCCAGCAGCGGCCAGCGGGGCTCCTACAATGAGCAGTTCTTC
TRBV29-1	NA	many	TRBJ2-3	CSVGDSTDTQYF	TGCAGCGTTGGGGATAGCACGGATACGCAGTATTTT
TRBV25-1	NA	NA	TRBJ2-5	CASSESSDQETQYF	TGTGCCAGCAGTGAATCGTCAGACCAAGAGACCCAGTACTTC
TRBV20-1	TRBD2	NA	TRBJ2-2	CSATSGLGTTGELFF	TGCAGTGCTACTAGCGGCCTTGGGACTACCGGGGAGCTGTTTTTT